The clone carrying this T cell receptor (beta chain) was detected ten times or more. The record originates from a study of Graves' ophthalmopathy and Graves' hyperthyroidism. Amplified TCR beta CDR3 regions were obtained using RNA transcripts as template. HTBI-primed RT-PCR formed the first round, and a multiplex PCR formed the second. TCRdb re-analysed the multiplex PCR reads in MiXCR, keeping a single row per CDR3 protein. This table has about 590,000 distinct CDR3 sequences, 35% to 45% appearing once. Germline lookup yields CDR1 SGHTA and CDR2 FQGNSA. The germline V and J ends were trimmed by 5 bases and 3 bases, with 13 bases remaining between them. The CDR3 sequence is 14 residues long.

The source of this sequence is an adult man with Graves' hyperthyroidism. The rearrangement links TRBV7-2 to TRBJ1-2; D is unclear. The sample comprised peripheral blood or thyroid tissue (not recorded which). The CDR3 DNA follows: TGTGCCAGCAGCGCCGTAGCCGGATACTATGGCTACACCTTC. Translated: CASSAVAGYYGYTF.